Listed here are 17 T cell receptor beta chains from one sample, sequenced in a study of cytomegalovirus exposure and HLA in healthy donors. Primers for the PCR totalled 60 Vbeta and 13 Jbeta. Method: immunoSEQ multiplex PCR; TCRdb's copy keeps in-frame clones and lacks some. Among more than 65,000 clones listed, roughly 74% were seen once. The material sequenced was PBMCs. All receptors derive from a woman aged 60-75 years in good health and CMV-seropositive.

The CDR3 sequence: CASSKGLTEQFF. CDR3 sequence (DNA): TGTGCCAGCAGCAAGGGGCTTACGGAGCAGTTCTTC. This chain links TRBV11-2 with TRBJ2-1, with a weak D call TRBD1 (5 bases). With 5 bases removed from V and 10 bases from J, the gap between germline ends came to 12 bases. There are 12 residues in the CDR3. Per germline, CDR1 SGHAT and CDR2 FQNNGV.

In its sample, this clone ranks as medium-sized. The gene calls are TRBV28 and TRBJ2-1; TRBD2 is a possible D gene (6 bases). V was trimmed by 10 bases and J by 3 bases, leaving 16 bases between them. Per the germline V gene, CDR1 is MDHEN and CDR2 is SYDVKM. This CDR3 spans 14 amino acids. The CDR3, as DNA: TGTGCCACCCGGCGGATAGCGGTCTACAATGAGCAGTTCTTC. This codes for CATRRIAVYNEQFF.

Regarding this clone: The junction differs from germline at one of its ends, possibly a read error. V usage is TRBV30 and J usage is TRBJ1-5; 9 bases align to TRBD1. This CDR3 has 15 amino acids. Germline lookup yields CDR1 GTSNPN and CDR2 SVGIG (reference sequence). CDR3 nucleotide sequence: TGTGCCTGGAGTGTCCGGGACAGGGACAATCCGCCCCAGCATTTT. It codes for CAWSVRDRDNPPQHF.

The chain couples TRBV25-1 to TRBJ2-1, with 12 bases lining up with TRBD2. This CDR3 is built from 18 residues. Per germline, CDR1 MGHDK and CDR2 SYGVNS. The V and J ends lost 1 base and 0 bases, in that order; junction bases with no gene match: 4. The CDR3 region is CASSESLTSGSSYNEQFF. The DNA of the CDR3 is TGTGCCAGCAGTGAATCCTTGACTAGCGGGAGCTCCTACAATGAGCAGTTCTTC.

The V call is TRBV5-1, the J call TRBJ1-4; D is ambiguous. V was clipped by 5 bases and J by 2 bases, with 10 bases between them. CDR1 is SGHRS, CDR2 YFSETQ, per germline. This CDR3 has 14 amino acids. This CDR3 reads CASSIGFTNEKLFF. As DNA, the CDR3 is TGCGCCAGCAGTATCGGGTTCACTAATGAAAAACTGTTTTTT. The variable domain in full, with the rest retrieved from reference TRBV5-1 and TRBJ1-4, is KAGVTQTPRYLIKTRGQQVTLSCSPISGHRSVSWYQQTPGQGLQFLFEYFSETQRNKGNFPGRFSGRQFSNSRSEMNVSTLELGDSALYLCASSIGFTNEKLFFGSGTQLSVL.

The J gene is TRBJ2-3, the V gene TRBV12-5; the D gene is possibly TRBD2 (5 bases). The germline V gene encodes CDR1 LGHNT and CDR2 FRNRAP. This CDR3 contains 14 residues. The V and J ends lost 3 bases and 8 bases respectively, with 15 bases between them. In DNA form, the CDR3 reads TGTGCTAGTGGTTTCCCCGGACTTCCCGCTACGCAGTATTTT. Its protein is CASGFPGLPATQYF.

This clone was detected only a few times. CDR3 in DNA: TGTGCCAGTAACAGGGTGAATTCACCCCTCCACTTT. Its translation: CASNRVNSPLHF. The chain is built from TRBV19 and TRBJ1-6, with D possibly TRBD1 on 6 matching bases. V lost 7 bases and J lost 7, with 8 bases in between. The germline CDR1 and CDR2 sequences are LNHDA and SQIVND (reference sequence). CDR3 length: 12 residues.

The genes are TRBV19 and TRBJ1-1; no clear D. Germline-derived CDR1 and CDR2 are LNHDA and SQIVND (reference sequence). V lost 0 bases, J lost 5 bases, and 7 bases lay in between. This CDR3 has 13 residues. The CDR3 DNA sequence: TGTGCCAGTAGTATAGAACGGGGAACTGAAGCTTTCTTT. Translating it yields CASSIERGTEAFF.

The rearrangement joins TRBV4-1 to TRBJ1-2; D is unresolved. Germline V CDR1 and CDR2: MGHRA, YSYEKL. V was shortened by 7 bases and J by 3 bases, with 18 bases between the two germline ends. The CDR3 runs 15 residues. CDR3 loop: CASTHDPLVDYGYTF. The CDR3 DNA reads as TGCGCCAGCACCCACGATCCCCTGGTAGACTATGGCTACACCTTC.

The chain has TRBV19 and TRBJ1-1, with a tentative D call TRBD1 (6 bases). The CDR3 loop spans 13 amino acids. The germline gives CDR1 LNHDA, CDR2 SQIVND (reference sequence). The V gene lost 5 bases and the J gene lost 6 bases, with 13 bases spanning the gap. Here the CDR3 DNA reads TGTGCCAGTAGTTCACAGGGTTCTTCTGAAGCTTTCTTT. This codes for CASSSQGSSEAFF.

V and J are TRBV11-3 and TRBJ2-1, with 10 bases lining up with TRBD2. Germline V gene lookup returns CDR1 SGHNT and CDR2 YENEEA. With V trimmed by 6 bases and J by 5 bases, 7 bases remained unmatched. The CDR3 runs 15 residues. In nucleotides, the CDR3 is TGTGCCAGCAGGGTAGCGGGGGGCCTGGACAATGAGCAGTTCTTC. Translated: CASRVAGGLDNEQFF.

J is TRBJ2-3 and V is TRBV5-8; 8 bases line up with TRBD1. After removal of 4 bases from V and 2 bases from J, the junction contained 9 bases not matched to a gene. Germline V gene sequence: CDR1 SGHTS, CDR2 YDEGEE. The length of the CDR3 is 16 residues. The chain's CDR3 is CASSIGTGGITDTQYF. The CDR3 region has the DNA TGTGCCAGCAGCATTGGGACAGGCGGCATCACAGATACGCAGTATTTT.

The chain is built from TRBV9 and TRBJ1-2, with TRBD1 as a possible D gene (6 bases). Deletions cut 0 bases from V and 2 bases from J, with 11 bases between. Per germline, CDR1 SGDLS and CDR2 YYNGEE. The CDR3 consists of 15 residues. CDR3 in DNA: TGTGCCAGCAGCGTAGCCGCTACAGGGAACTATGGCTACACCTTC. Protein product: CASSVAATGNYGYTF.

V is TRBV5-1 and J is TRBJ2-1; TRBD1 matches 8 bases. The CDR3 covers 12 residues. Germline V gene data show CDR1 as SGHRS and CDR2 as YFSETQ. Losses at the gene ends were 5 bases for V and 6 bases for J; bases not matched to a gene: 1. The CDR3 region has the DNA TGCGCCAGCAGTACAGGGGGCAATGAGCAGTTCTTC. Translating it yields CASSTGGNEQFF.

V is TRBV7-8 and J is TRBJ2-1; D gene unclear. V lost 5 bases, J lost 10 bases, and 9 bases lay in between. The V gene's germline CDR1 is SGHVS and CDR2 FQNEAQ. The CDR3 loop spans 11 amino acids. CDR3 bases: TGTGCCAGCAGCCTGACTCGAGAGCAGTTCTTC. Translating gives CASSLTREQFF.

V and J are TRBV6-5 and TRBJ2-7, with D possibly being TRBD2 (5 bases). Trimming took off 2 bases at V and 6 bases at J, with 11 bases between the two ends. The length of the CDR3 is 13 residues. Germline-derived CDR1 and CDR2 are MNHEY and SVGAGI. Written as DNA, the CDR3 is TGTGCCAGCAGTTACAGCCGTGGGAGCGAGCAGTACTTC. Its protein product is CASSYSRGSEQYF.

V gene TRBV19 combines with J gene TRBJ2-7, with 8 bases that match TRBD2. Unmatched junction bases numbered 3, after V lost 3 bases and J lost 2 bases. This CDR3 spans 14 amino acids. Germline V gives CDR1 LNHDA, CDR2 SQIVND (reference sequence). This chain's CDR3 is CASSMTSETYEQYF. The CDR3 DNA sequence: TGTGCCAGTAGTATGACTAGCGAGACCTACGAGCAGTACTTC.